Following are 9 T cell receptor beta chains from one sample sequenced in a study of early T cells in non-severe SARS-CoV-2 infection. MiXCR was run by TCRdb on the 5' RACE reads, yielding one entry per CDR3 protein. The data show approximately 30,000 distinct CDR3 sequences, 3% to 5% seen once. Sequencing input: whole blood. These receptors were taken from an adult who was a healthcare worker with PCR-confirmed SARS-CoV-2 infection or an uninfected control (not recorded which).

This clonotype turned up a few times. This rearrangement joins TRBV19 to TRBJ2-1, with TRBD2 matching 14 bases. Trimming removed 4 bases from V and 7 bases from J; junction bases left unmatched: 6. CDR1 is LNHDA, CDR2 SQIVND, per germline (reference sequence). CDR3 length: 16 residues. This CDR3 is CASSKGLAGVYNEQFF. CDR3 nucleotide sequence: TGTGCCAGTAGTAAGGGACTAGCGGGAGTGTATAATGAGCAGTTCTTC.

This clonotype was seen ten or more times. The chain uses TRBV6-6 and TRBJ1-3; D perhaps matches TRBD1 (5 bases). Germline CDR1 is MNHNY and CDR2 is SVGAGI (reference sequence). The CDR3 is 16 residues long. Trimming took off 3 bases at V and 4 bases at J, with 16 bases between the two ends. This CDR3 is CASSYWGRGAGNTIYF. The DNA for the CDR3 is TGTGCCAGCAGTTATTGGGGACGGGGAGCAGGAAACACCATATATTTT.

This clonotype was observed many times. This chain links TRBV30 with TRBJ1-1, with D perhaps matching TRBD1 (6 bases). This CDR3 spans 13 amino acids. V lost 8 bases to trimming and J lost 1 base, with 14 bases between them. The germline V gene has CDR1 GTSNPN and CDR2 SVGIG (reference sequence). Here the CDR3 reads CATRTEANTEAFF. CDR3 bases: TGTGCCACGAGGACAGAGGCGAACACTGAAGCTTTCTTT. The full variable domain, completed using reference TRBV30 and TRBJ1-1, is SQTIHQWPATLVQPVGSPLSLECTVEGTSNPNLYWYRQAAGRGLQLLFYSVGIGQISSEVPQNLSASRPQDRQFILSSKKLLLSDSGFYLCATRTEANTEAFFGQGTRLTVV.

The chain has TRBV4-1 and TRBJ2-1; 8 bases line up with TRBD1. V lost 0 bases and J lost 4; bases outside the gene matches: 8. The length of the CDR3 is 17 residues. Looked up from germline, CDR1 is MGHRA and CDR2 is YSYEKL. This chain's CDR3 is CASSQDLYQGAYNEQFF. CDR3 coding DNA: TGCGCCAGCAGCCAAGATTTGTACCAGGGGGCTTACAATGAGCAGTTCTTC.

This chain joins TRBV20-1 and TRBJ2-1, with 12 bases lining up with TRBD2. The CDR3 is made up of 15 amino acids. Germline V gene sequence: CDR1 DFQATT, CDR2 SNEGSKA (reference sequence). Germline trimming cut 5 bases from V and 5 bases from J; bases unmatched to any gene: 7. The CDR3 coding sequence is TGCAGTGCTGCTCTACTAGCGGGAGGAAACAATGAGCAGTTCTTC. This encodes CSAALLAGGNNEQFF.

This clonotype was counted ten times or more. The genes are TRBV5-1 and TRBJ2-7; 7 bases are a match to TRBD1. The CDR3 spans 12 residues. Trimming took 4 bases from V and 6 from J; bases not matched to a gene: 4. Germline V CDR1 and CDR2: SGHRS, YFSETQ. CDR3 sequence reads: CASSPGTAEQYF. CDR3 coding DNA: TGCGCCAGCAGCCCCGGGACAGCCGAGCAGTACTTC. Based on the CDR3 plus reference TRBV5-1 and TRBJ2-7, the full variable domain is KAGVTQTPRYLIKTRGQQVTLSCSPISGHRSVSWYQQTPGQGLQFLFEYFSETQRNKGNFPGRFSGRQFSNSRSEMNVSTLELGDSALYLCASSPGTAEQYFGPGTRLTVT.

The table lists this clonotype with many counts. V is TRBV28 and J is TRBJ1-3; D is uncertain. Trimming took off 6 bases at V and 0 bases at J, with 9 bases between the two ends. The CDR3 is made up of 14 amino acids. Germline lookup yields CDR1 MDHEN and CDR2 SYDVKM. Written as DNA, the CDR3 is TGTGCCAGCAGCGGGATTCACTCTGGAAACACCATATATTTT. It is translated as CASSGIHSGNTIYF.

This clonotype showed up many times. The J gene is TRBJ2-7, the V gene TRBV7-2; 8 positions agree with TRBD2. The germline gives CDR1 SGHTA, CDR2 FQGNSA. This CDR3 is built from 21 residues. With V trimmed by 2 bases and J by 0 bases, 21 bases remained unmatched. CDR3 protein: CASSLLASLGLLAAPSYEQYF. Written as DNA, the CDR3 is TGTGCCAGCAGCTTATTGGCCTCCCTTGGGTTACTAGCGGCCCCCTCCTACGAGCAGTACTTC. The full variable domain, in which reference TRBV7-2 and TRBJ2-7 provide the parts outside the CDR3, is GAGVSQSPSNKVTEKGKDVELRCDPISGHTALYWYRQSLGQGLEFLIYFQGNSAPDKSGLPSDRFSAERTGGSVSTLTIQRTQQEDSAVYLCASSLLASLGLLAAPSYEQYFGPGTRLTVT.

There are many counts of this clonotype. This chain uses TRBV6-2 or TRBV6-3 with TRBJ2-1; D is ambiguous. Germline V CDR1 and CDR2: MNHEY, SVGEGT. CDR3 length: 17 residues. V was cut by 0 bases and J by 3 bases, with 15 bases left in between. CDR3 loop: CASSYSSRLPNYNEQFF. As DNA, the CDR3 is TGTGCCAGCAGTTACTCGTCACGCTTGCCAAACTACAATGAGCAGTTCTTC.